This T cell receptor beta chain is from a study of blood T cell repertoires in COVID-19. Study background: Both acute and convalescent COVID-19 samples were obtained from the United States, Italy and Spain. From T cells, B-cell-depleted T cells, or PBMCs came the material, which was cDNA or gDNA.

Germline trimming cut 0 bases from V and 7 bases from J; bases unmatched to any gene: 8. The CDR3 covers 16 residues. In germline, CDR1 is LGHNA, CDR2 YNFKEQ. Per the authors' pipeline: It was from reference gene primer amplification that nucleated cell counts were estimated. Using immunoSEQ multiplex PCR, the repertoire was profiled, and TCRdb retains in-frame clones only, with some absent. The V and J calls and clone size come from that table; D and trimming were worked out from the DNA. The table lists around 40,000 clones, over 80% of them singletons. This rearrangement joins TRBV4-2 to TRBJ2-1; 8 positions match TRBD2. Source material: peripheral blood. The receptor comes from a human donor in a cohort sampled during active COVID-19. In DNA form, the CDR3 reads TGTGCCAGCAGCCAAGAGGGGACTAGGCTACCGAATGAGCAGTTCTTC. This sequence encodes CASSQEGTRLPNEQFF.